These 22 T cell receptor beta chains were all obtained from the same sample, sequenced in a study of T cells in Graves' hyperthyroidism and ophthalmopathy. TCR beta CDR3 region amplification was performed from RNA transcripts. The study used the HTBI primer set for a first-round RT-PCR of the TCR CDR3. One entry per CDR3 protein, called by TCRdb with MiXCR from the multiplex PCR reads. The repertoire holds 650,000 to 700,000 distinct CDR3 sequences, 17% seen once, with around 15% in the top ten. Sequenced sample: blood. Receptor source: a man aged 50 to 60 with Graves' hyperthyroidism.

This clonotype was observed many times. This chain joins TRBV15 and TRBJ2-3, with 11 bases that match TRBD2. Germline CDR1 LNHNV, CDR2 YYDKDF (reference sequence). The CDR3 has 15 residues. V trimming: 3 bases; J trimming: 6 bases; junction bases outside the gene matches: 5. The chain's CDR3 is CATSRLLAGDDTQYF. The CDR3 DNA sequence: TGTGCCACCAGCAGGTTACTAGCGGGAGACGATACGCAGTATTTT.

This clonotype has at least ten counts. The chain is built from TRBV9 and TRBJ1-1, with a possible D match to TRBD1 (6 bases). The CDR3 has 18 residues. The V gene lost 0 bases and the J gene lost 0 bases, with 18 bases spanning the gap. Germline V gene lookup returns CDR1 SGDLS and CDR2 YYNGEE. The CDR3 reads CASSVATGRGIMNTEAFF. In DNA form, the CDR3 reads TGTGCCAGCAGCGTAGCTACGGGCAGGGGAATAATGAACACTGAAGCTTTCTTT.

There are many counts of this clonotype. J is TRBJ2-7 and V is TRBV2, with TRBD2 identical over 8 bases. Germline CDR1 and CDR2: SNHLY and FYNNEI. The CDR3 has 12 residues. With 2 bases clipped from V and 7 bases from J, the junction kept 1 base outside the gene matches. The CDR3 DNA sequence: TGTGCCAGCAGTGAAATAGCGGGAGAGCAGTACTTC. Translation: CASSEIAGEQYF.

V usage is TRBV20-1 and J usage is TRBJ2-7; D gene unclear. With 3 bases removed from V and 2 bases from J, the gap between germline ends came to 5 bases. There are 11 residues in the CDR3. Per the germline V gene, CDR1 is DFQATT and CDR2 is SNEGSKA (reference sequence). In DNA, the CDR3 is TGCAGTGCTAGTCAGGCCTACGAGCAGTACTTC. Translated: CSASQAYEQYF.

This chain uses TRBV10-1 with TRBJ2-1; TRBD2 matches 11 bases. The V gene's germline CDR1 is WNHNN and CDR2 SYGVQD (reference sequence). V lost 5 bases to trimming and J lost 4 bases; unmatched junction nucleotides: 4. The CDR3 loop spans 15 amino acids. CDR3 coding DNA: TGCGCCAGCAGTAAGACTAGCGGGGCTTACAATGAGCAGTTCTTC. Protein product: CASSKTSGAYNEQFF.

This chain joins TRBV6-2 or TRBV6-3 and TRBJ2-7; 7 bases agree with TRBD1. CDR3 length: 14 residues. J was trimmed by 1 base and V by 5 bases; bases with no gene match: 5. Germline values: CDR1 MNHEY, CDR2 SVGEGT. CDR3 sequence (DNA): TGTGCCAGCAGTAACCGACAGGGATCCTACGAGCAGTACTTC. The encoded protein is CASSNRQGSYEQYF.

This clonotype was observed at least ten times. The chain recombines TRBV3-1 with TRBJ2-7; no reliable D call. Germline V gene data show CDR1 as LGHDT and CDR2 as YNNKEL (reference sequence). The length of the CDR3 is 13 residues. Trimming stripped 4 bases from V and 3 bases from J, with 10 bases between. For the CDR3, the DNA is TGTGCCAGCAGCCTAGGCCTCTTCTACGAGCAGTACTTC. Amino acid sequence: CASSLGLFYEQYF.

This clonotype was counted only a few times. This sequence joins TRBV19 and TRBJ2-2; 12 bases are a match to TRBD1. The CDR3 length is 14 residues. Germline loops: CDR1 LNHDA, CDR2 SQIVND (reference sequence). V gave up 10 bases and J gave up 7 bases; unmatched junction bases: 7. CDR3 sequence (DNA): TGTGCCACTGAGGGACAGGGGGCTGACGGGGAGCTGTTTTTT. Translated: CATEGQGADGELFF.

This clonotype was picked up many times. The chain joins TRBV15 to TRBJ2-5; no definite D call. Trimming took off 1 base at V and 2 bases at J, with 5 bases between the two ends. The CDR3 is 13 residues long. Germline V gene lookup returns CDR1 LNHNV and CDR2 YYDKDF (reference sequence). The CDR3 DNA is TGTGCCACCAGCAGAGGGTTTCAAGAGACCCAGTACTTC. This sequence encodes CATSRGFQETQYF. The entire variable domain, with the rest obtained from reference TRBV15 and TRBJ2-5, is as follows: DAMVIQNPRYQVTQFGKPVTLSCSQTLNHNVMYWYQQKSSQAPKLLFHYYDKDFNNEADTPDNFQSRRPNTSFCFLDIRSPGLGDTAMYLCATSRGFQETQYFGPGTRLLVL.

V gene TRBV20-1 combines with J gene TRBJ2-1, with 9 bases lining up with TRBD1. CDR1 and CDR2 from the germline V gene are DFQATT and SNEGSKA (reference sequence). Trimming took 6 bases from V and 3 from J; bases not matched to a gene: 6. The length of the CDR3 is 14 residues. The CDR3 here is CSATDRGFYNEQFF. The DNA of the CDR3 is TGCAGTGCAACCGACAGGGGGTTCTACAATGAGCAGTTCTTC.

With regard to this clonotype: This CDR3 is missing its conserved last phenylalanine or tryptophan, likely due to a read error. This chain links TRBV2 with TRBJ1-2; D may be TRBD1 (5 bases). This CDR3 is built from 18 residues. Germline CDR1 SNHLY, CDR2 FYNNEI. Trimming left V 6 bases short and J 2 bases short, with 25 bases between. The CDR3 DNA follows: TGTGCCAGCAGACCTCCGGGACGAGGAGTACGGTTCAACTATGGCTACACCGTC. As protein: CASRPPGRGVRFNYGYTV.

The sample holds many counts of this clonotype. This rearrangement joins TRBV12-3 or TRBV12-4 to TRBJ2-7; 8 bases line up with TRBD2. CDR3 size: 16 residues. J gave up 4 bases and V 1 base, and 9 bases lay outside the gene matches. CDR3 region: CASSLGSAGGGYEQYF. In nucleotides, the CDR3 is TGTGCCAGCAGTTTAGGTTCGGCGGGAGGTGGTTACGAGCAGTACTTC.

Only one count was recorded for this clonotype. A read error may account for a junction end that differs from germline. This rearrangement joins TRBV6-5 to TRBJ2-1; 8 bases agree with TRBD2. This CDR3 has 17 amino acids. Germline V gene sequence: CDR1 MNHEY, CDR2 SVGAGI. Written as DNA, the CDR3 is TGTGCCAGCAGTTACTCGAATTGGACTAGCTCCTACAATGAGCTGTTCTTC. Its protein is CASSYSNWTSSYNELFF.

This clonotype was seen a handful of times. The chain combines TRBV7-9 with TRBJ1-1, with D possibly being TRBD1 (5 bases). Germline assignment: CDR1 SEHNR and CDR2 FQNEAQ (reference sequence). V gave up 5 bases and J gave up 0 bases, with 13 bases separating them. The CDR3 spans 15 residues. CDR3 region: CASSLRDLMNTEAFF. CDR3 DNA sequence: TGTGCCAGCAGCCTCCGGGACTTAATGAACACTGAAGCTTTCTTT.

Only a few counts were recorded for this clonotype. V gene TRBV7-3 combines with J gene TRBJ2-1, with TRBD1 matching 10 bases. Germline V lookup: CDR1 SGHTA, CDR2 FQGTGA. Trimming at V came to 5 bases and at J to 8 bases, leaving 21 bases not matched to a gene. The CDR3 runs to 19 residues. CDR3 in amino acids: CASSMTGGNEAGVRYEQFF. CDR3 in DNA: TGTGCCAGCAGCATGACAGGGGGCAATGAAGCGGGAGTTAGGTATGAGCAGTTCTTC.

This clonotype was seen a few times. The V and J genes are TRBV5-1 and TRBJ2-2, with 11 bases fitting TRBD2. The CDR3 runs 16 residues. Per germline, CDR1 SGHRS and CDR2 YFSETQ. The J segment lost 3 bases and the V segment lost 4 bases, leaving 5 bases of the junction unmatched. The CDR3 nucleotides are TGCGCCAGCAGCGGGCAGACTAGCGGGGACACCGGGGAGCTGTTTTTT. Protein product: CASSGQTSGDTGELFF.

The chain combines TRBV6-2 or TRBV6-3 with TRBJ1-5, with D possibly being TRBD1 (5 bases). The CDR3 runs 15 residues. Germline V gene lookup returns CDR1 MNHEY and CDR2 SVGEGT. The V and J ends lost 7 bases and 7 bases respectively, with 20 bases between them. The CDR3 coding sequence is TGTGCCAGCATCAAGGACAATTCTGGGAGGCAGCCCCAGCATTTT. The encoded protein is CASIKDNSGRQPQHF.

Ten or more counts support this clonotype. CDR3 sequence: CASSGQVVPISYEQYF. In DNA form, the CDR3 reads TGTGCCAGCAGCGGACAGGTCGTCCCGATATCCTACGAGCAGTACTTC. The rearrangement joins TRBV2 to TRBJ2-7; 7 positions match TRBD1. CDR1 and CDR2 (germline): SNHLY, FYNNEI. V shed 6 bases and J 1 base; nucleotides not matched to a gene: 12. The CDR3 runs to 16 residues.

This clonotype has more than one count but fewer than ten. The CDR3 bases are TGTGCCAGCAGCGCCCGGACAGGGGTGAGCACTGAAGCTTTCTTT. Residues: CASSARTGVSTEAFF. The chain is built from TRBV5-4 and TRBJ1-1; TRBD1 matches 9 bases. V was clipped by 4 bases and J by 4 bases; unmatched bases: 8. Germline assignment: CDR1 SGHNT and CDR2 YYREEE (reference sequence). The CDR3 has 15 amino acids.

The rearrangement joins TRBV14 to TRBJ1-1; 8 bases line up with TRBD1. CDR3 length: 15 amino acids. J gave up 3 bases and V 4 bases, and 7 bases lay outside the gene matches. CDR1 is SGHDN, CDR2 FVKESK, per germline. The CDR3 reads CASSRMTGVDTEAFF. CDR3 coding DNA: TGTGCCAGCAGCCGAATGACAGGGGTGGACACTGAAGCTTTCTTT.

This clonotype showed up many times. The V gene is TRBV6-1, the J gene TRBJ2-7, with D perhaps TRBD2 (6 bases). CDR1 MNHNS and CDR2 SASEGT come from the germline V gene. The CDR3 contains 17 residues. The ends were cut back, 5 bases at V and 2 bases at J, with 22 bases in the middle. In nucleotides, the CDR3 is TGTGCCAGCAGTTATACGTTCGGGACGGACTATACCTACGAGCAGTACTTC. Amino acid sequence: CASSYTFGTDYTYEQYF.

This clonotype has a count of ten or more. The chain combines TRBV6-2 or TRBV6-3 with TRBJ2-7; tentatively, D is TRBD1 (6 bases). Germline CDR1 reads MNHEY; CDR2 reads SVGEGT. The V end lost 8 bases, the J end lost 5 bases, and 25 bases lay between the germline ends. The CDR3 consists of 16 residues. CDR3 protein: CASRKGVNGITDEQYF. CDR3 in DNA: TGTGCCAGCCGTAAGGGGGTAAACGGGATAACCGACGAGCAGTACTTC.